Shown below are 31 T cell receptor beta chains from a single sample sequenced in a study of OX40 agonist ivuxolimab in advanced cancers. Some clones are missing from TCRdb's copy, which holds only in-frame ones; the method was immunoSEQ multiplex PCR. The sample has more than 65,000 clones; about 87% are singletons. This sample comprised CD4+ or CD8+ T cells sorted from blood, obtained in a trial of the OX40 agonist ivuxolimab. These receptors originate from an adult with an advanced solid tumor such as melanoma, head and neck, liver or kidney cancer.

This rearrangement joins TRBV5-1 to TRBJ2-3; tentatively, D is TRBD1 (6 bases). Germline V gives CDR1 SGHRS, CDR2 YFSETQ. The CDR3 has 14 amino acids. V lost 7 bases and J 0 bases, leaving 12 bases between the germline ends. DNA for the CDR3: TGCGCCAGCCGGACAGCCACTAGCACAGATACGCAGTATTTT. The encoded protein is CASRTATSTDTQYF.

The chain couples TRBV5-1 to TRBJ1-6; D is undetermined. The germline V gene encodes CDR1 SGHRS and CDR2 YFSETQ. The CDR3 sequence is 15 residues long. V was clipped by 5 bases and J by 0 bases, with 9 bases between them. CDR3 nucleotides: TGCGCCAGCAGTCCCACCAGCTCCTATAATTCACCCCTCCACTTT. Its translation: CASSPTSSYNSPLHF.

This clone was counted a few times. One end of the junction fails to match germline, which may point to a read error. The V and J genes are TRBV2 and TRBJ1-3; D ambiguous. This CDR3 region has 12 residues. The germline V gene has CDR1 SNHLY and CDR2 FYNNEI. Written as DNA, the CDR3 is TGTGCCAGAAGTGAGGCTGGAAACACCATATATTTT. It encodes CARSEAGNTIYF.

This clone was detected a few times. This chain joins TRBV5-1 and TRBJ1-1; 8 bases are a match to TRBD1. Looked up from germline, CDR1 is SGHRS and CDR2 is YFSETQ. There are 12 residues in the CDR3. Trimming at V came to 2 bases and at J to 11 bases, leaving 5 bases not matched to a gene. The CDR3 DNA is TGCGCCAGCAGCTTAGACAGGGGAGGTGCTTTCTTT. As protein: CASSLDRGGAFF.

V usage is TRBV19 and J usage is TRBJ2-6, with 9 bases fitting TRBD1. This CDR3 is built from 16 residues. Trimming removed 3 bases from V and 3 bases from J; junction bases left unmatched: 3. The germline V gene has CDR1 LNHDA and CDR2 SQIVND (reference sequence). The CDR3 spells CASSMGQGYGANVLTF. Written as DNA, the CDR3 is TGTGCCAGTAGTATGGGACAGGGCTATGGGGCCAACGTCCTGACTTTC. The variable domain in full, completed from reference TRBV19 and TRBJ2-6, reads DGGITQSPKYLFRKEGQNVTLSCEQNLNHDAMYWYRQDPGQGLRLIYYSQIVNDFQKGDIAEGYSVSREKKESFPLTVTSAQKNPTAFYLCASSMGQGYGANVLTFGAGSRLTVL.

The CDR3 here is CASSLIAGGYNEQFF. For the CDR3, the DNA is TGTGCCAGCAGCTTAATAGCGGGGGGGTACAATGAGCAGTTCTTC. The chain uses TRBV7-9 and TRBJ2-1; 11 bases match TRBD2. The V segment lost 2 bases and the J segment 4 bases; nucleotides outside the gene matches: 1. CDR3 size: 15 residues. CDR1 SEHNR and CDR2 FQNEAQ come from the germline V gene (reference sequence).

This clone is a singleton in its sample. The chain combines TRBV25-1 with TRBJ2-1, with D possibly TRBD2 on 5 matching bases. The CDR3 loop spans 16 amino acids. Trimming cost V 2 bases and J 4 bases, with 15 bases left between them. Germline V lookup: CDR1 MGHDK, CDR2 SYGVNS. Here the CDR3 DNA reads TGTGCCAGCAGTGAAATATCCGGGGTCGGGTACAATGAGCAGTTCTTC. It specifies CASSEISGVGYNEQFF.

The genes are TRBV19 and TRBJ1-3; a weak D match, TRBD1 (5 bases). The CDR3 loop spans 14 amino acids. Trimming shortened V by 7 bases and J by 0 bases, and 10 bases separated the two germline ends. Germline CDR1 reads LNHDA; CDR2 reads SQIVND (reference sequence). The CDR3 sequence is CASTYDSSGNTIYF. The CDR3 nucleotides read TGTGCCAGTACCTATGACAGCTCTGGAAACACCATATATTTT.

V and J are TRBV5-4 and TRBJ1-3, with D possibly matching TRBD1 (5 bases). Germline CDR1 SGHNT, CDR2 YYREEE (reference sequence). Between the trimmed V and J ends, which lost 1 base and 4 bases, there was a span of 9 bases. The CDR3 extends over 14 amino acids. The CDR3 loop reads CASSLFGGGNTIYF. CDR3 DNA: TGTGCCAGCAGCTTGTTTGGGGGAGGAAACACCATATATTTT.

This rearrangement joins TRBV5-1 to TRBJ1-1, with D perhaps matching TRBD1 (5 bases). Between the trimmed V and J ends, which lost 4 bases and 1 base, there was a span of 17 bases. The CDR3 is 16 residues long. Germline CDR1 reads SGHRS; CDR2 reads YFSETQ. CDR3 coding DNA: TGCGCCAGCAGCGAGGGGTCAACGACCGCGAACACTGAAGCTTTCTTT. Translating gives CASSEGSTTANTEAFF.

The V call is TRBV5-1, the J call TRBJ1-5; 9 bases match TRBD1. Germline V CDR1 and CDR2: SGHRS, YFSETQ. Trimming cost V 3 bases and J 3 bases; bases outside gene matches: 4. This CDR3 region has 15 residues. CDR3 nucleotide sequence: TGCGCCAGCAGCTCTGGACAGGGGATCAATCAGCCCCAGCATTTT. Its protein product is CASSSGQGINQPQHF.

This rearrangement joins TRBV7-6 to TRBJ1-1; TRBD1 might be the D (5 bases). Germline CDR1 is SGHVS and CDR2 is FNYEAQ. This CDR3 has 16 amino acids. Trimming pared 5 bases from V and 2 bases from J, leaving 18 bases between. The CDR3 is CASSQMGPGHNTEAFF. CDR3 DNA: TGTGCCAGCAGCCAAATGGGACCGGGTCACAACACTGAAGCTTTCTTT.

This chain connects TRBV6-1 to TRBJ1-5, with D uncertain. The CDR3 is 14 amino acids. Trimming took off 8 bases at V and 1 base at J, with 12 bases between the two ends. Germline CDR1 is MNHNS and CDR2 is SASEGT. CDR3 region: CASLRGQSNQPQHF. The CDR3 DNA reads TGTGCCAGCCTCCGGGGTCAGAGCAATCAGCCCCAGCATTTT.

V usage is TRBV2 and J usage is TRBJ1-1; 8 nucleotides align to TRBD1. Trimming cost V 6 bases and J 4 bases; bases outside gene matches: 4. The CDR3 length is 13 residues. Germline V gives CDR1 SNHLY, CDR2 FYNNEI. CDR3 sequence reads: CASRTGARTEAFF. The CDR3 DNA sequence: TGTGCCAGCAGGACAGGGGCGCGCACTGAAGCTTTCTTT.

In this sample, this clone turned up a few times. The chain carries TRBV19 and TRBJ1-5; 7 bases match TRBD1. The germline gives CDR1 LNHDA, CDR2 SQIVND (reference sequence). CDR3 length: 13 amino acids. J was trimmed by 2 bases and V by 11 bases; bases with no gene match: 6. CDR3 in amino acids: CAGGQARNQPQHF. The CDR3, as DNA: TGTGCCGGTGGACAGGCCCGCAATCAGCCCCAGCATTTT. Supplemented by reference TRBV19 and TRBJ1-5, the full variable domain reads DGGITQSPKYLFRKEGQNVTLSCEQNLNHDAMYWYRQDPGQGLRLIYYSQIVNDFQKGDIAEGYSVSREKKESFPLTVTSAQKNPTAFYLCAGGQARNQPQHFGDGTRLSIL.

This chain uses TRBV10-3 with TRBJ2-2, with D unclear. CDR1 ENHRY and CDR2 SYGVKD come from the germline V gene. Trimming shortened V by 2 bases and J by 1 base, and 5 bases separated the two germline ends. The CDR3 contains 14 residues. This CDR3 reads CAISENRNTGELFF. The CDR3 coding sequence is TGTGCCATCAGTGAGAACAGGAACACCGGGGAGCTGTTTTTT.

The CDR3 protein is CASSPIVGGTQYF. The CDR3 region has the DNA TGTGCCAGCAGCCCAATTGTGGGGGGGACGCAGTATTTT. The rearrangement links TRBV7-2 to TRBJ2-3, with 7 bases identical to TRBD2. This CDR3 has 13 amino acids. CDR1 is SGHTA, CDR2 FQGNSA, per germline. The trim removed 5 bases at V and 9 bases at J, leaving 8 bases unmatched.

In DNA form, the CDR3 reads TGTGCCAGTAGTACTCCGGGACAGGGGCGATGGACTGAAGCTTTCTTT. It codes for CASSTPGQGRWTEAFF. This chain links TRBV19 with TRBJ1-1, with TRBD1 matching 10 bases. The trim removed 4 bases at V and 5 bases at J, leaving 10 bases unmatched. Germline V gene lookup returns CDR1 LNHDA and CDR2 SQIVND (reference sequence). CDR3 size: 16 residues.

This rearrangement joins TRBV20-1 to TRBJ2-7; the match to TRBD1 covers 9 bases. The V gene end was trimmed by 7 bases and the J gene end by 4 bases; junction bases not matched to a gene: 2. CDR3 length: 11 amino acids. Germline-derived CDR1 and CDR2 are DFQATT and SNEGSKA (reference sequence). The CDR3 nucleotides read TGCAGTGGGGGACAGGGATACGAGCAGTACTTC. It encodes CSGGQGYEQYF.

The V gene is TRBV7-3, the J gene TRBJ1-3, with 8 positions matching TRBD1. Per germline, CDR1 SGHTA and CDR2 FQGTGA. The V and J ends lost 3 bases and 8 bases, in that order; junction bases with no gene match: 12. The CDR3 spans 16 residues. CDR3 in amino acids: CASSFETGDSFDTIYF. In nucleotides, the CDR3 is TGTGCCAGCAGCTTCGAGACAGGGGACTCTTTCGACACCATATATTTT.

There are a few counts of this clone. The chain is built from TRBV10-2 and TRBJ2-7; D gene uncertain. Germline CDR1 is WSHSY and CDR2 is SAAADI. CDR3 length: 14 residues. V lost 3 bases, J lost 7 bases, and 16 bases lay in between. This CDR3 is CASSDYGPGREQYF. In nucleotides, the CDR3 is TGCGCCAGCAGTGATTACGGACCAGGACGAGAGCAGTACTTC.

The V and J genes are TRBV27 and TRBJ2-3; tentatively, D is TRBD1 (6 bases). Germline V gene lookup returns CDR1 MNHEY and CDR2 SMNVEV (reference sequence). The CDR3 loop spans 16 amino acids. V dropped 5 bases and J dropped 7 bases, with 22 bases sitting between them. CDR3 sequence reads: CASSLNRVAALNTQYF. CDR3 DNA: TGTGCCAGCAGTCTGAACAGGGTGGCGGCTTTAAATACGCAGTATTTT.

J is TRBJ2-1 and V is TRBV11-3, with 11 positions matching TRBD2. Germline V gene lookup returns CDR1 SGHNT and CDR2 YENEEA. The CDR3 runs 16 residues. With V trimmed by 6 bases and J by 1 base, 5 bases remained unmatched. This CDR3 reads CASSSGTSGSYNEQFF. The CDR3 DNA reads TGTGCCAGCAGTTCCGGGACTAGCGGTTCCTACAATGAGCAGTTCTTC.

The V call is TRBV4-1, the J call TRBJ2-2, with TRBD2 matching 10 bases. CDR1 is MGHRA, CDR2 YSYEKL, per germline. The CDR3 is 15 residues long. The trim removed 3 bases at V and 5 bases at J, leaving 3 bases unmatched. CDR3 in amino acids: CASSQERGGTGELFF. The CDR3, as DNA: TGCGCCAGCAGCCAGGAGCGGGGGGGGACCGGGGAGCTGTTTTTT.

J is TRBJ2-5 and V is TRBV29-1; 8 bases line up with TRBD1. Germline values: CDR1 SQVTM, CDR2 ANQGSEA. This CDR3 is built from 13 residues. After removal of 6 bases from V and 4 bases from J, the junction contained 7 bases not matched to a gene. CDR3 DNA sequence: TGCAGCGTCGAAAGGACAGGGCGAGAGACCCAGTACTTC. Protein sequence: CSVERTGRETQYF.

V gene TRBV5-4 combines with J gene TRBJ2-2; D unclear. V lost 5 bases and J lost 2, with 13 bases in between. The germline CDR1 and CDR2 sequences are SGHNT and YYREEE (reference sequence). CDR3 size: 15 residues. The CDR3 loop reads CASRLRSSNTGELFF. The CDR3 bases are TGTGCCAGCAGGTTGAGGAGCTCAAACACCGGGGAGCTGTTTTTT. Full variable domain (missing parts from reference TRBV5-4 and TRBJ2-2): ETGVTQSPTHLIKTRGQQVTLRCSSQSGHNTVSWYQQALGQGPQFIFQYYREEENGRGNFPPRFSGLQFPNYSSELNVNALELDDSALYLCASRLRSSNTGELFFGEGSRLTVL.

The V call is TRBV5-1, the J call TRBJ2-5; D is perhaps TRBD1 (5 bases). The CDR3 has 15 residues. CDR1 SGHRS and CDR2 YFSETQ come from the germline V gene. Trimming cost V 0 bases and J 5 bases, with 14 bases left between them. The CDR3: CASSLGPGLTETQYF. The CDR3, as DNA: TGCGCCAGCAGCTTGGGGCCAGGGTTGACCGAGACCCAGTACTTC.

On this clone: At one boundary the junction diverges from the germline segment, which might be a read error. The V and J genes are TRBV6-1 and TRBJ1-2; a possible D gene is TRBD1 (5 bases). The CDR3 is 10 residues long. Germline CDR1 is MNHNS and CDR2 is SASEGT. The CDR3: CASSEVTAYF. CDR3 nucleotides: TGTGCCAGCAGTGAAGTGACAGCCTACTTC.

V and J are TRBV19 and TRBJ1-1; TRBD1 aligns across 7 bases. With 7 bases clipped from V and 0 bases from J, the junction kept 17 bases outside the gene matches. Germline-derived CDR1 and CDR2 are LNHDA and SQIVND (reference sequence). This CDR3 contains 18 residues. CDR3 loop: CASNGGPGQISMNTEAFF. In nucleotides, the CDR3 is TGTGCCAGTAATGGAGGACCGGGACAGATTTCGATGAACACTGAAGCTTTCTTT.

This chain uses TRBV5-1 with TRBJ1-2, with D unclear. Germline loops: CDR1 SGHRS, CDR2 YFSETQ. V lost 0 bases to trimming and J lost 1 base, with 7 bases between them. The CDR3 has 14 amino acids. The CDR3 protein is CASSLDPINYGYTF. The CDR3 DNA reads TGCGCCAGCAGCTTGGATCCGATTAACTATGGCTACACCTTC.

This clone has only a few counts. The chain is built from TRBV7-6 and TRBJ1-6; D gene uncertain. V lost 4 bases to trimming and J lost 13 bases, with 14 bases between them. CDR3 length: 13 residues. CDR1 SGHVS and CDR2 FNYEAQ come from the germline V gene. The CDR3 region is CASSSISQSPLHF. For the CDR3, the DNA is TGTGCCAGCAGCTCCATTAGTCAGTCCCCCCTCCACTTT.